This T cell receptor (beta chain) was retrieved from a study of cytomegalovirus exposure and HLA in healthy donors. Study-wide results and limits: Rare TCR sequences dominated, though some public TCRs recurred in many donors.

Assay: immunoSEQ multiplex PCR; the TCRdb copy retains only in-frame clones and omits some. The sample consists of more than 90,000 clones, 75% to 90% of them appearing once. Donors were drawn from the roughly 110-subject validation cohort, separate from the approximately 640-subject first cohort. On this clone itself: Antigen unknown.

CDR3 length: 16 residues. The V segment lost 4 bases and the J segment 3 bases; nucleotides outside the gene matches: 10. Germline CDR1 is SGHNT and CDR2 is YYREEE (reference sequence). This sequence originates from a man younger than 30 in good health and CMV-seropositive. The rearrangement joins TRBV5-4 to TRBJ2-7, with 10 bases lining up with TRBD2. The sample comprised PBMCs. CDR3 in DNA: TGTGCCAGCAGCGGTCTTAGCGGGGGGAGTGACTACGAGCAGTACTTC. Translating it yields CASSGLSGGSDYEQYF.